The following is a TCR beta chain sequence with its context. Its antigen is as yet unknown. This record belongs to a study of PD-L1 blockade in urothelial cancer. Turning to the study itself: At some point between 2013 and 2014 therapy began: atezolizumab 1,200 mg intravenously every 3 weeks.

Study-level points and caveats: In blood sampled pretreatment, TCR clonality below the median predicted better survival.

Only in-frame clones appear in the TCRdb table, and some are missing; sequencing was by immunoSEQ multiplex PCR. The data contain roughly 29,000 clones, 65% to 90% of them seen just once; the ten biggest clones take up about 2%. The CDR3 is 14 amino acids. The germline V gene encodes CDR1 LNHDA and CDR2 SQIVND (reference sequence). With V trimmed by 6 bases and J by 5 bases, 7 bases remained unmatched. The source is a man between 50 and 59 years old with urothelial cancer. The J gene is TRBJ2-5, the V gene TRBV19, with 9 bases lining up with TRBD2. Source: PBMCs, taken around atezolizumab (anti-PD-L1) treatment. As DNA, the CDR3 is TGTGCCAGTAGGAGAGTTGCGGGGGGGGAGACCCAGTACTTC. It encodes CASRRVAGGETQYF.